Listed below are T cell receptor beta chains from one sample, sequenced in a study of identical twins. TCRdb recomputed calls from the 5' RACE reads with MiXCR, one row per CDR3 protein. This repertoire shows hundreds of thousands of distinct CDR3 sequences, around 6.1% found once; its top ten account for 1.5% to 2%. The sample consisted of naive T cells sorted from blood. The source of these receptors is a man aged 18 to 29 in good health. Each CDR3 is given with its conserved first and last residue. The order of the fields is clone size, D gene, J gene, V gene, CDR3 DNA, CDR3 protein. A D gene is named only where the DNA matches it firmly. Expanded clones get a size class; other rows say once, few or many, or leave the size out.

many | TRBD1 | TRBJ2-1 | TRBV11-2 | TGTGCCAGCAGCTCGGGGGACAGGGCCAACAATGAGCAGTTCTTC | CASSSGDRANNEQFF
- | TRBD1 | TRBJ1-1 | TRBV10-2 | TGCGCCAGCACTCGGACAGGTGACACTGAAGCTTTCTTT | CASTRTGDTEAFF
- | TRBD2 | TRBJ2-7 | TRBV5-1 | TGCGCCAGCAGCCCCCCGGGGCTAGCGGGAGTAGGCGAGCAGTACTTC | CASSPPGLAGVGEQYF
- | - | TRBJ2-7 | TRBV25-1 | TGTGCCAGCATTGCGGGCACTCGCATCAGTACCTACGAGCAGTACTTC | CASIAGTRISTYEQYF
- | TRBD2 | TRBJ2-5 | TRBV7-2 | TGTGCCAGCAGCTTATTAGCTGGGACTAGCGGGGTGGGGACCCAGTACTTC | CASSLLAGTSGVGTQYF
few | - | TRBJ1-2 | TRBV5-5 | TGTGCCAGCAGCCAAATGGGGGACTTGGAAAGAGGCTACACCTTC | CASSQMGDLERGYTF
many | TRBD1 | TRBJ1-5 | TRBV20-1 | TGCAGTGCTAGCGGACAGGGTGGCAATCAGCCCCAGCATTTT | CSASGQGGNQPQHF
- | - | TRBJ2-5 | TRBV11-2 | TGTGCCAGCAGCACGCGGGACAGTAGATCGGAGACCCAGTACTTC | CASSTRDSRSETQYF
- | - | TRBJ2-1 | TRBV29-1 | TGCAGCGTTGACCCGACGGCCGGGGGAACTAACAATGAGCAGTTCTTC | CSVDPTAGGTNNEQFF
- | - | TRBJ2-1 | TRBV5-5 | TGTGCCAGCAGCTTGGAGGAGCAGTTCTTC | CASSLEEQFF
many | - | TRBJ1-2 | TRBV6-2/TRBV6-3 | TGTGCCAGCAGCGCAGCACCTTCGAACTATGGCTACACCTTC | CASSAAPSNYGYTF
many | TRBD2 | TRBJ2-1 | TRBV10-3 | TGTGCCATCAGGCGGGAGGGCCGGGGGGAGCAGTTCTTC | CAIRREGRGEQFF
- | TRBD1 | TRBJ1-1 | TRBV5-1 | TGCGCCAGCAGCTCCCACCTGACAGGGGGCGTCTTGGACACTGAAGCTTTCTTT | CASSSHLTGGVLDTEAFF
- | - | TRBJ2-6 | TRBV12-3/TRBV12-4 | TGTGCCAGCAGTTTACGAGGTGGTGGGGCCAACGTCCTGACTTTC | CASSLRGGGANVLTF
many | - | TRBJ1-2 | TRBV2 | TGTGCCAGCAGTGAATTAGTCAGGGCCAACTATGGCTACACCTTC | CASSELVRANYGYTF
- | - | TRBJ1-5 | TRBV24-1 | TGTGCCACCAGTGATCGGGTAGGGGTCCAGCCCCAGCATTTT | CATSDRVGVQPQHF
few | - | TRBJ2-7 | TRBV5-1 | TGCGCCAGCAGCGCCCCATCCTACGAGCAGTACTTC | CASSAPSYEQYF
many | - | TRBJ1-2 | TRBV5-5 | TGTGCCAGCAGCCGGGAAGGGCGAATAGTCAATGGCTACACCTTC | CASSREGRIVNGYTF